This T cell receptor (beta chain) was captured by sequencing in a study of shared clonotypes between healthy human individuals. The CDR3 is 13 amino acids. V gave up 4 bases and J gave up 8 bases; unmatched junction bases: 2. Germline V gene lookup returns CDR1 LNHDA and CDR2 SQIVND (reference sequence). Study-level results: Only blood was sampled; tissue repertoires likely differ.

Donors were Caucasian adults residing in Nashville, Tennessee, USA. The authors distributed each subset's genomic DNA evenly over several immunoSEQ plates. Assay used: immunoSEQ multiplex PCR; TCRdb lists only in-frame clones, some missing. Of approximately 2.4 million clones detected, under 97% appear once; the ten largest clones hold approximately 0.13%. Regarding this clone: Its target is not known.

The V call is TRBV19, the J call TRBJ1-6; 7 bases agree with TRBD1. The TCR originated in a man aged 18 to 35 in good health. The specimen sequenced was naive CD4+ T cells sorted from blood. Subset: CD45RA+ positively selected. DNA for the CDR3: TGTGCCAGTAGTAGTACAGGGGATTCACCCCTCCACTTT. Translation gives CASSSTGDSPLHF.